This passage covers 24 T cell receptor beta chains from one sample sequenced in a study. TCRdb called the RT-PCR reads again in MiXCR, with one record for every CDR3 protein. The repertoire holds about 680,000 distinct CDR3 sequences, with 14% as singletons. The sample comprised memory CD4+ T cells from blood. The source of these receptors is a female donor in good health, serving as a healthy control.

As DNA, the CDR3 is TGTGCCAGCAGCTCAGGGGGCTCTGCTCGCGAGCAGTACTTC. It codes for CASSSGGSAREQYF. This sequence joins TRBV7-6 and TRBJ2-7, with 8 bases fitting TRBD1. Germline V gene sequence: CDR1 SGHVS, CDR2 FNYEAQ. The CDR3 is 14 residues long. Losses at the gene ends were 4 bases for V and 6 bases for J; bases not matched to a gene: 8.

Only a few counts were recorded for this clonotype. This chain links TRBV28 with TRBJ2-1; the match to TRBD2 covers 7 bases. The V gene end was trimmed by 5 bases and the J gene end by 7 bases; junction bases not matched to a gene: 8. Germline assignment: CDR1 MDHEN and CDR2 SYDVKM. The CDR3 totals 14 residues. The CDR3 region is CASSKAGTKNEQFF. In nucleotides, the CDR3 is TGTGCCAGCAGTAAAGCCGGGACTAAAAATGAGCAGTTCTTC.

This clonotype showed up many times. This chain uses TRBV29-1 with TRBJ2-5; 9 nucleotides align to TRBD2. The V and J ends lost 3 bases and 5 bases, in that order; junction bases with no gene match: 7. The CDR3 consists of 14 residues. CDR1 is SQVTM, CDR2 ANQGSEA, per germline. The CDR3 reads CSVDSSGKGETQYF. The CDR3 DNA is TGCAGCGTTGATTCTAGCGGGAAGGGGGAGACCCAGTACTTC. The whole variable domain, filled in from reference TRBV29-1 and TRBJ2-5, reads SAVISQKPSRDICQRGTSLTIQCQVDSQVTMMFWYRQQPGQSLTLIATANQGSEATYESGFVIDKFPISRPNLTFSTLTVSNMSPEDSSIYLCSVDSSGKGETQYFGPGTRLLVL.

This clonotype has a count of ten or more. Here the CDR3 DNA reads TGCAGCGTTCCAGGCAATGGTGGGGCCAACGTCCTGACTTTC. This gives the protein CSVPGNGGANVLTF. This chain uses TRBV29-1 with TRBJ2-6, with D uncertain. The germline V gene encodes CDR1 SQVTM and CDR2 ANQGSEA. This CDR3 is 14 amino acids long. Trimming removed 5 bases from V and 3 bases from J, with 11 bases in between.

There are a few counts of this clonotype. The chain has TRBV7-2 and TRBJ2-3; D remains unclear. CDR1 is SGHTA, CDR2 FQGNSA, per germline. V dropped 4 bases and J dropped 6 bases, with 11 bases sitting between them. The CDR3 covers 13 residues. CDR3 bases: TGTGCCAGCAGCTCCCAGCCGAGGGATACGCAGTATTTT. Protein: CASSSQPRDTQYF.

The sample holds many counts of this clonotype. The genes are TRBV29-1 and TRBJ1-5; 12 bases map to TRBD1. After removal of 6 bases from V and 5 bases from J, the junction contained 8 bases not matched to a gene. The CDR3 has 15 amino acids. CDR1 is SQVTM, CDR2 ANQGSEA, per germline. The CDR3 region has the DNA TGCAGCGTCCGTGGGGGGACAGGGGGCGATCAGCCCCAGCATTTT. It codes for CSVRGGTGGDQPQHF. Using reference TRBV29-1 and TRBJ1-5 for the parts outside the CDR3, the full variable domain is SAVISQKPSRDICQRGTSLTIQCQVDSQVTMMFWYRQQPGQSLTLIATANQGSEATYESGFVIDKFPISRPNLTFSTLTVSNMSPEDSSIYLCSVRGGTGGDQPQHFGDGTRLSIL.

This clonotype was picked up many times. The chain combines TRBV7-3 with TRBJ2-2; D is unclear. The V and J ends lost 3 bases and 7 bases respectively, with 6 bases between them. The CDR3 has 12 amino acids. Germline CDR1 SGHTA, CDR2 FQGTGA. The chain's CDR3 is CASSFVGGELFF. CDR3 DNA: TGTGCCAGCAGCTTCGTAGGCGGGGAGCTGTTTTTT.

The J gene is TRBJ1-2, the V gene TRBV24-1, with 11 bases identical to TRBD1. The CDR3 totals 17 residues. The junction had 11 bases not matched to a gene; V was cut back by 3 bases and J by 6 bases. CDR1 is KGHDR and CDR2 is SFDVKD in the germline V gene. CDR3 bases: TGTGCCACCAGTGATCGAACCCCGGGACAGGGGGAGAATGGCTACACCTTC. This encodes CATSDRTPGQGENGYTF.

This clonotype has ten or more counts. A junction boundary mismatches the germline segment, possibly from a read error. The chain combines TRBV28 with TRBJ2-7; TRBD1 agrees at 7 bases. This CDR3 has 12 amino acids. The germline V gene encodes CDR1 MDHEN and CDR2 SYDVKM. The CDR3 DNA sequence: TGCGCCAGCAGCTTGGGACAGTACGAGCAGTACTTC. Protein product: CASSLGQYEQYF.

This clonotype was observed a few times. This rearrangement joins TRBV6-5 to TRBJ2-3; D possibly corresponds to TRBD2 (6 bases). Trimming removed 6 bases from V and 4 bases from J, with 8 bases in between. Germline V lookup: CDR1 MNHEY, CDR2 SVGAGI. The CDR3 has 12 residues. CDR3 residues: CASRGTADTQYF. In DNA, the CDR3 is TGTGCCAGCAGGGGGACTGCAGATACGCAGTATTTT.

V usage is TRBV7-9 and J usage is TRBJ2-2, with TRBD1 matching over 10 bases. Trimming cost V 4 bases and J 6 bases; bases outside gene matches: 5. The CDR3 has 15 amino acids. Germline values: CDR1 SEHNR, CDR2 FQNEAQ (reference sequence). The CDR3 DNA follows: TGTGCCAGCAGCTCCCGGGACAGGGGATCCGGGGAGCTGTTTTTT. It translates to CASSSRDRGSGELFF.

The V call is TRBV28, the J call TRBJ1-3; D unclear. CDR1 and CDR2 from the germline V gene are MDHEN and SYDVKM. The CDR3 has 15 amino acids. The V gene lost 6 bases and the J gene lost 4 bases, with 16 bases spanning the gap. CDR3 sequence reads: CASRRDLTGGNTIYF. CDR3 nucleotide sequence: TGTGCCAGCAGACGCGACCTTACTGGCGGAAACACCATATATTTT.

This rearrangement joins TRBV27 to TRBJ2-6; D is undetermined. CDR3 length: 17 residues. The ends were cut back, 2 bases at V and 2 bases at J, with 13 bases in the middle. Germline CDR1 reads MNHEY; CDR2 reads SMNVEV (reference sequence). CDR3 bases: TGTGCCAGCAGTTTAAGGAGAGGTGAAACTGGGGCCAACGTCCTGACTTTC. This codes for CASSLRRGETGANVLTF.

This clonotype was detected many times. The chain recombines TRBV20-1 with TRBJ1-2; 8 bases are a match to TRBD1. The germline gives CDR1 DFQATT, CDR2 SNEGSKA (reference sequence). The CDR3 is 15 amino acids. With 4 bases clipped from V and 4 bases from J, the junction kept 11 bases outside the gene matches. The CDR3 DNA reads as TGCAGTGCTAACCCCCCCCAGGGGGCCTTCTATGGCTACACCTTC. It codes for CSANPPQGAFYGYTF.

This clonotype was counted between two and nine times. This chain links TRBV7-2 with TRBJ2-3; D may be TRBD1 or TRBD2 (5 bases each). Trimming cost V 0 bases and J 2 bases, with 9 bases left between them. The CDR3 is 15 amino acids. Looked up from germline, CDR1 is SGHTA and CDR2 is FQGNSA. In nucleotides, the CDR3 is TGTGCCAGCAGCTTAGCCGTGGGGGTCACAGATACGCAGTATTTT. It yields the protein CASSLAVGVTDTQYF. Together with reference TRBV7-2 and TRBJ2-3, the CDR3 gives the full variable domain: GAGVSQSPSNKVTEKGKDVELRCDPISGHTALYWYRQSLGQGLEFLIYFQGNSAPDKSGLPSDRFSAERTGGSVSTLTIQRTQQEDSAVYLCASSLAVGVTDTQYFGPGTRLTVL.

Here the CDR3 DNA reads TGTGCCAGCAGCGACGGGGGGACAGGGGCGATCAATGAGCAGTTCTTC. The encoded protein is CASSDGGTGAINEQFF. The genes are TRBV11-1 and TRBJ2-1, with 10 bases matching TRBD1. CDR3 length equals 16 residues. The ends lost 5 bases at V and 6 bases at J; junction bases unmatched: 10. The germline gives CDR1 SGHAT, CDR2 FQDESV (reference sequence).

This clonotype was observed many times. The chain is built from TRBV5-1 and TRBJ1-4; 8 bases are shared with TRBD1. The germline CDR1 and CDR2 sequences are SGHRS and YFSETQ. V shed 4 bases, J shed 7 bases, and the junction held 3 bases outside the gene matches. The CDR3 sequence is 13 residues long. The CDR3 DNA reads TGCGCCAGCAGCGAGGACAGGGCTGAAAAACTGTTTTTT. This encodes CASSEDRAEKLFF. Combining the CDR3 with reference TRBV5-1 and TRBJ1-4 gives the whole variable domain KAGVTQTPRYLIKTRGQQVTLSCSPISGHRSVSWYQQTPGQGLQFLFEYFSETQRNKGNFPGRFSGRQFSNSRSEMNVSTLELGDSALYLCASSEDRAEKLFFGSGTQLSVL.

This clonotype has ten or more counts. The chain uses TRBV6-5 and TRBJ1-1; D perhaps matches TRBD1 (5 bases). Trimming stripped 6 bases from V and 3 bases from J, with 14 bases between. The CDR3 sequence is 14 residues long. Germline CDR1 MNHEY, CDR2 SVGAGI. CDR3 residues: CASSQEWGDTEAFF. The CDR3, as DNA: TGTGCCAGCAGCCAGGAATGGGGGGACACTGAAGCTTTCTTT.

The DNA for the CDR3 is TGCGCCAGCAGCTTGGGACTAGCCATCCAAGAGACCCAGTACTTC. It specifies CASSLGLAIQETQYF. The rearrangement links TRBV5-1 to TRBJ2-5; 7 bases line up with TRBD2. The CDR3 totals 15 residues. With V trimmed by 0 bases and J by 1 base, 3 bases remained unmatched. In germline, CDR1 is SGHRS, CDR2 YFSETQ. The variable domain in full, with the rest retrieved from reference TRBV5-1 and TRBJ2-5, is KAGVTQTPRYLIKTRGQQVTLSCSPISGHRSVSWYQQTPGQGLQFLFEYFSETQRNKGNFPGRFSGRQFSNSRSEMNVSTLELGDSALYLCASSLGLAIQETQYFGPGTRLLVL.

This clonotype was found many times. The genes are TRBV9 and TRBJ1-1; perhaps TRBD1 as D (5 bases). The V and J ends lost 4 bases and 4 bases respectively, with 11 bases between them. Germline-derived CDR1 and CDR2 are SGDLS and YYNGEE. The length of the CDR3 is 13 residues. In DNA, the CDR3 is TGTGCCAGCAGCAGGGGTTGGAGCACTGAAGCTTTCTTT. It translates to CASSRGWSTEAFF.

This clonotype has just a few counts. The chain is built from TRBV7-6 and TRBJ1-3, with D unclear. With 4 bases removed from V and 0 bases from J, the gap between germline ends came to 10 bases. Germline V gene sequence: CDR1 SGHVS, CDR2 FNYEAQ. This CDR3 comprises 15 residues. CDR3: CASSSRHLSGNTIYF. CDR3 nucleotides: TGTGCCAGCAGCTCCAGACATCTCTCTGGAAACACCATATATTTT.

In its sample, this clonotype was seen a few times. The chain employs TRBV15 and TRBJ1-2; D gene ambiguous. Trimming took 5 bases from V and 4 from J, leaving 17 bases between them. The germline V gene has CDR1 LNHNV and CDR2 YYDKDF (reference sequence). This CDR3 is 15 amino acids long. CDR3 DNA sequence: TGTGCCACCAGCGTAGATGGCAGGCGCCTCTATGGCTACACCTTC. It translates to CATSVDGRRLYGYTF.

V and J are TRBV20-1 and TRBJ2-7, with TRBD2 matching over 11 bases. V lost 0 bases and J lost 5; bases outside the gene matches: 6. From germline, CDR1 is DFQATT and CDR2 SNEGSKA (reference sequence). CDR3 length: 15 residues. CDR3 DNA: TGCAGTGCTAGAGATCCTCTAGCGGGAGGCCACGAGCAGTACTTC. Amino acid sequence: CSARDPLAGGHEQYF.

The V gene is TRBV7-9, the J gene TRBJ1-2; 8 nucleotides agree with TRBD1. Germline V CDR1 and CDR2: SEHNR, FQNEAQ (reference sequence). This CDR3 has 14 residues. J was trimmed by 4 bases and V by 7 bases; bases with no gene match: 8. CDR3 protein: CASTEDRVGYGYTF. The CDR3 nucleotides read TGTGCCAGCACCGAGGACAGGGTGGGCTATGGCTACACCTTC.